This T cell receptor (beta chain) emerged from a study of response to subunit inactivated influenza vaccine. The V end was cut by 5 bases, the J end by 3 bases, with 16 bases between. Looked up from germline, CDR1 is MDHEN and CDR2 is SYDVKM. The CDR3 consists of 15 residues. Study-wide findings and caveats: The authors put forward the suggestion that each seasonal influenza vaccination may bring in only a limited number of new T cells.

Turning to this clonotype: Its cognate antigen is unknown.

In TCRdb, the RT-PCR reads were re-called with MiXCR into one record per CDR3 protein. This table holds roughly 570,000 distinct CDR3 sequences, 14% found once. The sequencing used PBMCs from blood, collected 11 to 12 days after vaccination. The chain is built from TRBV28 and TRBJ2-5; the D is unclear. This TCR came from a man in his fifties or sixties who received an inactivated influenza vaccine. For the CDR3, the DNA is TGTGCCAGCAGTCCCTACGACAATCTCAAAGAGACCCAGTACTTC. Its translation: CASSPYDNLKETQYF.